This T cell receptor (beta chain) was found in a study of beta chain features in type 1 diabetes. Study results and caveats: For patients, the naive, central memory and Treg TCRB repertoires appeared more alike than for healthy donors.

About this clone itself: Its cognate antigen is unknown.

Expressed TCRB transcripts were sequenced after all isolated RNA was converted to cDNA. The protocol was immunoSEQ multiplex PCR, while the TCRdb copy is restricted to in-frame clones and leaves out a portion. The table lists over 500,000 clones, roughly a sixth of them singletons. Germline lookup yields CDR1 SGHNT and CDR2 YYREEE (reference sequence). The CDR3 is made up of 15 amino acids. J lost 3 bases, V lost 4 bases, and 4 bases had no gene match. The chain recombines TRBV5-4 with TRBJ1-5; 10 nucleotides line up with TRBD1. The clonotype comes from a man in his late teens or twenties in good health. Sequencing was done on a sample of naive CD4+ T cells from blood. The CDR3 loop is CASSPGQGNNQPQHF. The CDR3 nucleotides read TGTGCCAGCAGCCCGGGACAGGGGAACAATCAGCCCCAGCATTTT.